This is a list of T cell receptor beta chains from one sample in a study of cytotoxic CD8 clonotypes in ibrutinib-treated CLL. Repertoires were generated with immunoSEQ multiplex PCR, while TCRdb's copy carries only in-frame clones and drops some. The sample has 130,000 or so clones, approximately 77% seen once. Sequencing was performed on PBMCs, taken after 12 months of ibrutinib treatment. The receptor set was obtained from a human donor with chronic lymphocytic leukemia. Each CDR3 is given with its conserved first and last residue. The D gene is left open where the match is weak. Some rows mark clone size as missing; the rest say once, few, many or name a class of expanded clone.

D gene: TRBD2; J gene: TRBJ2-5; V gene: TRBV7-2; clone size: .; CDR3 DNA: TGTGCCAGCAGCTATAGCGGGGTGACCCTGTACCAAGAGACCCAGTACTTC; CDR3 protein: CASSYSGVTLYQETQYF
D gene: TRBD1; J gene: TRBJ1-1; V gene: TRBV18; clone size: .; CDR3 DNA: TGTGCCAGCTCACCTAGACGGTTGACGGGACAGGGGAACACTGAAGCTTTCTTT; CDR3 protein: CASSPRRLTGQGNTEAFF
D gene: .; J gene: TRBJ1-3; V gene: TRBV29-1; clone size: .; CDR3 DNA: TGCAGCGTTGAAGATTTTTACGGGGCCTCTGGAAACACCATATATTTT; CDR3 protein: CSVEDFYGASGNTIYF
D gene: .; J gene: TRBJ1-2; V gene: TRBV6-4; clone size: .; CDR3 DNA: TGTGCCAGCAGTGACGACACTAACTATGGCTACACCTTC; CDR3 protein: CASSDDTNYGYTF
D gene: .; J gene: TRBJ1-6; V gene: TRBV28; clone size: .; CDR3 DNA: TGTGCCAGCAGTTTATATTCGGGCCGCTGGTATAATTCACCCCTCCACTTT; CDR3 protein: CASSLYSGRWYNSPLHF
D gene: TRBD1; J gene: TRBJ1-4; V gene: TRBV6-5; clone size: .; CDR3 DNA: TGTGCCAGCAGTCCGACAGGGCTAAATGAAAAACTGTTTTTT; CDR3 protein: CASSPTGLNEKLFF
D gene: TRBD1; J gene: TRBJ2-7; V gene: TRBV18; clone size: .; CDR3 DNA: TGTGCCAGCTCACCGATCGGACAGGGCTCCTACGAGCAGTACTTC; CDR3 protein: CASSPIGQGSYEQYF
D gene: .; J gene: TRBJ2-3; V gene: TRBV30; clone size: .; CDR3 DNA: TGTGCCTGGACCCTAGGGGGGTTTACGCAGTATTTT; CDR3 protein: CAWTLGGFTQYF
D gene: .; J gene: TRBJ1-1; V gene: TRBV5-4; clone size: .; CDR3 DNA: TGTGCCAGCAGCTCGGGGAGGGGGAACACTGAAGCTTTCTTT; CDR3 protein: CASSSGRGNTEAFF
D gene: .; J gene: TRBJ1-5; V gene: TRBV18; clone size: .; CDR3 DNA: TGTGCCAGCTCACCATCGAGGGATAGCAATCAGCCCCAGCATTTT; CDR3 protein: CASSPSRDSNQPQHF
D gene: .; J gene: TRBJ2-7; V gene: TRBV2; clone size: few; CDR3 DNA: TGTGCCAGCAGTTACGACACTTATCTCGCCTACGAGCAGTACTTC; CDR3 protein: CASSYDTYLAYEQYF
D gene: .; J gene: TRBJ1-4; V gene: TRBV11-2; clone size: .; CDR3 DNA: TGTGCCAGCAGCTTAATACTGGGGGTGGGTGAAAAACTGTTTTTT; CDR3 protein: CASSLILGVGEKLFF
D gene: TRBD1; J gene: TRBJ1-5; V gene: TRBV6-5; clone size: .; CDR3 DNA: TGTGCCAGCAGTTTCGACAGGGGTGGCAATCAGCCCCAGCATTTT; CDR3 protein: CASSFDRGGNQPQHF